Presented here are 15 T cell receptor beta chains from one specimen sequenced in a study of cytomegalovirus exposure and HLA in healthy donors. The PCR was carried out with 60 Vbeta primers and 13 Jbeta primers. TCRdb's copy holds only in-frame clones and misses some; the assay was immunoSEQ multiplex PCR. The sample lists roughly 130,000 clones, 60% to 85% seen once, with just under 1% in the top ten. Sequenced: PBMCs. These receptors all come from a man younger than 35 in good health and CMV-seronegative.

V usage is TRBV11-2 and J usage is TRBJ2-5; D possibly corresponds to TRBD2 (6 bases). The CDR3 sequence is 14 residues long. Germline lookup yields CDR1 SGHAT and CDR2 FQNNGV. V was pared by 8 bases and J by 2 bases, with 15 bases between. CDR3 sequence reads: CASRHVGGQETQYF. In DNA form, the CDR3 reads TGTGCCAGCCGCCATGTCGGGGGACAAGAGACCCAGTACTTC.

V is TRBV5-6 and J is TRBJ1-2, with a tentative D call TRBD1 (6 bases). Between the trimmed V and J ends, which lost 4 bases and 8 bases, there was a span of 21 bases. This CDR3 region has 15 residues. CDR1 SGHDT and CDR2 YYEEEE come from the germline V gene. The CDR3 region is CASSVGAAPWGGYTF. The CDR3 nucleotides read TGTGCCAGCAGCGTGGGGGCCGCACCGTGGGGCGGCTACACCTTC.

This clone appeared a single time. Other DNA sequences in the sample encode the same CDR3. V gene TRBV18 combines with J gene TRBJ1-5; TRBD1 matches at 12 bases. J gave up 4 bases and V 3 bases, and 1 base lay outside the gene matches. This CDR3 is built from 15 residues. Germline CDR1 is KGHSH and CDR2 is LQKENI. The CDR3 loop reads CASSPGQGANQPQHF. CDR3 bases: TGTGCCAGCTCACCGGGACAGGGGGCGAATCAGCCCCAGCATTTT.

This chain connects TRBV14 to TRBJ1-2; 7 bases line up with TRBD1. Germline V lookup: CDR1 SGHDN, CDR2 FVKESK. The CDR3 totals 15 residues. Unmatched junction bases numbered 6, after V lost 1 base and J lost 4 bases. The CDR3 bases are TGTGCCAGCAGCCAAGCCCCGGGACAGCTCTATGGCTACACCTTC. Translating it yields CASSQAPGQLYGYTF.

This clone was seen a few times. V and J are TRBV6-5 and TRBJ1-6; D gene ambiguous. Trimming removed 5 bases at V and 9 bases at J, with 14 bases between. The CDR3 length is 14 residues. From germline, CDR1 is MNHEY and CDR2 SVGAGI. CDR3 bases: TGTGCCAGCAGTGAAAAGGGCGGGGTTTCACCCCTCCACTTT. Encoded protein: CASSEKGGVSPLHF.

The CDR3 DNA reads as TGTGCCAGCAGTGACGGGACAGGGGGTCCCCCTCAGCCCCAGCATTTT. This encodes CASSDGTGGPPQPQHF. The chain uses TRBV6-1 and TRBJ1-5; 11 bases are shared with TRBD1. Germline loops: CDR1 MNHNS, CDR2 SASEGT. Trimming took 3 bases from V and 6 from J; bases not matched to a gene: 7. The CDR3 runs to 16 residues.

The rearrangement links TRBV19 to TRBJ1-5; 9 bases map to TRBD1. Trimming cost V 5 bases and J 2 bases; bases outside gene matches: 1. Germline V gives CDR1 LNHDA, CDR2 SQIVND (reference sequence). The CDR3 is 14 amino acids. CDR3 region: CASSDRGGNQPQHF. The CDR3 coding sequence is TGTGCCAGTAGTGACAGGGGGGGCAATCAGCCCCAGCATTTT.

The gene calls are TRBV10-3 and TRBJ1-2, with 9 bases that match TRBD1. CDR3 length: 15 residues. Trimming at V came to 4 bases and at J to 3 bases, leaving 6 bases not matched to a gene. Germline loops: CDR1 ENHRY, CDR2 SYGVKD. This chain's CDR3 is CAISGDRARDYGYTF. In DNA, the CDR3 is TGTGCCATCAGTGGGGACAGGGCAAGAGACTATGGCTACACCTTC.

This sequence joins TRBV7-3 and TRBJ1-1; D unclear. The CDR3 runs to 13 residues. The V and J ends lost 3 bases and 0 bases respectively, with 5 bases between them. Germline V gives CDR1 SGHTA, CDR2 FQGTGA. In DNA, the CDR3 is TGTGCCAGCAGCTTTAGAATGAACACTGAAGCTTTCTTT. It is translated as CASSFRMNTEAFF.

The chain couples TRBV30 to TRBJ2-7; TRBD1 might be the D (6 bases). Germline loops: CDR1 GTSNPN, CDR2 SVGIG (reference sequence). V dropped 0 bases and J dropped 5 bases, with 8 bases sitting between them. The CDR3 is 12 amino acids. Here the CDR3 DNA reads TGTGCCTGGAGTGTAGGGGGAGACGAGCAGTACTTC. It is translated as CAWSVGGDEQYF.

The V gene is TRBV4-2, the J gene TRBJ1-6; maybe TRBD1 (6 bases). CDR3 length equals 16 residues. The V end was cut by 0 bases, the J end by 11 bases, with 17 bases between. Germline V gene lookup returns CDR1 LGHNA and CDR2 YNFKEQ. CDR3 in DNA: TGTGCCAGCAGCCAAGAAGTATCCCAGGGGCGGGCACCCCTCCACTTT. Translation: CASSQEVSQGRAPLHF.

The chain employs TRBV11-2 and TRBJ2-3; D is perhaps TRBD1 (6 bases). With 3 bases removed from V and 3 bases from J, the gap between germline ends came to 10 bases. CDR3 size: 14 residues. The germline gives CDR1 SGHAT, CDR2 FQNNGV. The CDR3 loop is CASSFDRSTDTQYF. CDR3 coding DNA: TGTGCCAGCAGCTTCGACAGGAGTACAGATACGCAGTATTTT.

The J gene is TRBJ1-1, the V gene TRBV9; a weak D match, TRBD1 (5 bases). Trimming took off 0 bases at V and 3 bases at J, with 9 bases between the two ends. Germline CDR1 reads SGDLS; CDR2 reads YYNGEE. The CDR3 loop spans 14 amino acids. This chain's CDR3 is CASSVGQFYTEAFF. The CDR3 coding sequence is TGTGCCAGCAGCGTAGGACAGTTTTACACTGAAGCTTTCTTT.

The rearrangement links TRBV9 to TRBJ1-1; no firm D call. The CDR3 length is 13 residues. Germline lookup yields CDR1 SGDLS and CDR2 YYNGEE. The ends were cut back, 3 bases at V and 1 base at J, with 7 bases in the middle. CDR3 protein: CASSDRENTEAFF. The CDR3 coding sequence is TGTGCCAGCAGCGACCGAGAGAACACTGAAGCTTTCTTT. The full variable domain, completed using reference TRBV9 and TRBJ1-1, is DSGVTQTPKHLITATGQRVTLRCSPRSGDLSVYWYQQSLDQGLQFLIQYYNGEERAKGNILERFSAQQFPDLHSELNLSSLELGDSALYFCASSDRENTEAFFGQGTRLTVV.

V and J are TRBV5-1 and TRBJ1-2, with 7 bases fitting TRBD1. The CDR3 covers 13 residues. The V gene's germline CDR1 is SGHRS and CDR2 YFSETQ. V lost 4 bases, J lost 7 bases, and 7 bases stayed unmatched. CDR3 protein: CASSTDRSRGYTF. The CDR3 nucleotides are TGCGCCAGCAGCACGGACAGGTCGCGTGGCTACACCTTC.